The sequence of this TCR beta chain was determined in a study of blood T cells in healthy people across ages. Trimming removed 4 bases from V and 2 bases from J, with 10 bases in between. The CDR3 length is 14 residues. The germline V gene encodes CDR1 MNHEY and CDR2 SVGAGI. Next came a second PCR, run for about 6 to 12 cycles, which used a sample-barcoded 5' primer along with a J-beta primer mix. One entry per CDR3 protein, called by TCRdb with MiXCR from the 5' RACE reads. The table includes just under 750,000 distinct CDR3 sequences, around a fifth detected once. The rearrangement joins TRBV6-5 to TRBJ2-3; possibly TRBD2 for D (5 bases). The clonotype comes from a man aged 70 or older in good health. Sequenced sample: blood. This CDR3 is CASSWTGYTDTQYF. Here the CDR3 DNA reads TGTGCCAGCAGTTGGACTGGGTACACAGATACGCAGTATTTT.